This T cell receptor (beta chain) was identified in a study of identical twins. MiXCR was run by TCRdb on the 5' RACE reads, yielding one entry per CDR3 protein. The sample lists 500,000 to 650,000 distinct CDR3 sequences; 7% to 7.5% were seen once. This clonotype was picked up a small number of times. CDR1 is MNHEY, CDR2 SVGAGI, per germline. Trimming removed 0 bases from V and 1 base from J; junction bases left unmatched: 9. The CDR3 extends over 18 amino acids. Another study also made use of these data, one on yellow fever vaccine responses in identical twins.

V usage is TRBV6-5 and J usage is TRBJ2-3, with 8 bases identical to TRBD2. What was sequenced was PBMCs. The origin of this receptor is a young woman in good health. In DNA, the CDR3 is TGTGCCAGCAGTTACTCGTATCTTGCCGGGAGGGGCACAGATACGCAGTATTTT. Translating it yields CASSYSYLAGRGTDTQYF.